These 17 T cell receptor beta chains share one sample of origin, sequenced in a study of post-analysis software for immune sequencing data. Study-wide results and limits: Patients used a handful of TRBV segments, including TRBV5-6, TRBV5-1 and TRBV20-1, more often than controls.

Unique molecular identifiers tagged the TCR beta cDNA libraries. TCRdb re-analysed the PCR reads in MiXCR, keeping a single row per CDR3 protein. The sample holds 430,000 or so distinct CDR3 sequences; 30% to 45% are singletons and the top ten take 7.5% to 8.5%. Their antigen targets remain unknown. Sequenced material: blood. These receptor sequences come from a girl aged 2-10 years with multiple sclerosis.

This chain connects TRBV3-1 to TRBJ2-7, with D possibly being TRBD2 (5 bases). This CDR3 contains 14 residues. The germline V gene has CDR1 LGHDT and CDR2 YNNKEL (reference sequence). Trimming stripped 0 bases from V and 5 bases from J, with 11 bases between. The CDR3 DNA follows: TGTGCCAGCAGCCAAGATGGCGGGTACAACGAGCAGTACTTC. Its translation is CASSQDGGYNEQYF.

J is TRBJ2-1 and V is TRBV7-3, with TRBD2 matching 7 bases. The CDR3 contains 20 residues. Germline CDR1 reads SGHTA; CDR2 reads FQGTGA. V trimming: 4 bases; J trimming: 0 bases; junction bases outside the gene matches: 18. The CDR3 loop is CASSSDSSRPRGGSYNEQFF. CDR3 DNA: TGTGCCAGCAGCTCGGACTCGAGTCGGCCCCGCGGGGGCTCCTACAATGAGCAGTTCTTC.

This clonotype showed up just a few times. The chain's CDR3 is CSAKGHLVDEQFF. CDR3 coding DNA: TGCAGCGCTAAAGGGCACCTTGTGGATGAGCAGTTCTTC. The rearrangement joins TRBV29-1 to TRBJ2-1; D is ambiguous. Per germline, CDR1 SQVTM and CDR2 ANQGSEA. Trimming left V 7 bases short and J 8 bases short, with 18 bases between. The CDR3 totals 13 residues.

The chain employs TRBV27 and TRBJ1-2; unclear D gene. Trimming pared 5 bases from V and 1 base from J, leaving 11 bases between. CDR3 length equals 14 residues. Germline V gene sequence: CDR1 MNHEY, CDR2 SMNVEV (reference sequence). As DNA, the CDR3 is TGTGCCAGCAGTAGAAACAGCCTTAACTATGGCTACACCTTC. As protein: CASSRNSLNYGYTF.

The chain combines TRBV20-1 with TRBJ2-1; D gene uncertain. V was trimmed by 0 bases and J by 7 bases, leaving 16 bases between them. CDR1 and CDR2 from the germline V gene are DFQATT and SNEGSKA (reference sequence). This CDR3 is built from 15 residues. CDR3 DNA sequence: TGCAGTGCTAGAGATAGGGTAGCAGTGTGGAATGAGCAGTTCTTC. This encodes CSARDRVAVWNEQFF.

In its sample, this clonotype was seen a few times. The CDR3 here is CSATAGGTYEQYF. Here the CDR3 DNA reads TGCAGTGCCACAGCGGGGGGTACCTACGAGCAGTACTTC. The J gene is TRBJ2-7, the V gene TRBV20-1; 9 bases are shared with TRBD2. The CDR3 loop spans 13 amino acids. Per the germline V gene, CDR1 is DFQATT and CDR2 is SNEGSKA (reference sequence). V trimming: 6 bases; J trimming: 2 bases; junction bases outside the gene matches: 5.

The chain carries TRBV29-1 and TRBJ1-1; D unresolved. In germline, CDR1 is SQVTM, CDR2 ANQGSEA. The CDR3 runs to 13 residues. V was clipped by 3 bases and J by 2 bases, with 10 bases between them. As DNA, the CDR3 is TGCAGCGTTGAGTTTGTGAAAAACACTGAAGCTTTCTTT. This encodes CSVEFVKNTEAFF.

The chain couples TRBV4-3 to TRBJ2-3; 10 bases map to TRBD2. Trimming removed 3 bases from V and 6 bases from J; junction bases left unmatched: 9. The CDR3 consists of 16 residues. CDR1 is LGHNA, CDR2 YSLEER, per germline. The CDR3 bases are TGCGCCAGCAGCCAGGGGCGGCTAGCGGGAGAGGATACGCAGTATTTT. It yields the protein CASSQGRLAGEDTQYF.

The rearrangement links TRBV6-5 to TRBJ2-4, with unresolved D. The tail of the sequence fits TRBJ2-7 better, so the J call may be wrong. This CDR3 is 13 amino acids long. Germline V CDR1 and CDR2: MNHEY, SVGAGI. This CDR3 reads CASCGLGCHEQYF. The CDR3 nucleotides read TGTGCCAGCTGCGGCCTCGGGTGCCACGAGCAGTACTTC.

The chain is built from TRBV20-1 and TRBJ1-2; possibly TRBD1 for D (5 bases). Per the germline V gene, CDR1 is DFQATT and CDR2 is SNEGSKA (reference sequence). This CDR3 has 14 residues. Trimming took 0 bases from V and 1 from J, leaving 9 bases between them. The CDR3 DNA reads as TGCAGTGCTAGAGATCAGGGACTTAACTATGGCTACACCTTC. Translation gives CSARDQGLNYGYTF.

This chain connects TRBV5-1 to TRBJ2-1; the match to TRBD1 covers 8 bases. This CDR3 is 15 amino acids long. Looked up from germline, CDR1 is SGHRS and CDR2 is YFSETQ. V was clipped by 4 bases and J by 7 bases; unmatched bases: 10. CDR3 in DNA: TGCGCCAGCAGCCAAGACAGGGGCAGTTGGAATGAGCAGTTCTTC. This gives the protein CASSQDRGSWNEQFF.

The CDR3 coding sequence is TGTGCCAGGAATGCCTTAGCGGGAGGGCCTAGGAATGAGCAGTTCTTC. It specifies CARNALAGGPRNEQFF. The V call is TRBV2, the J call TRBJ2-1; 11 nucleotides match TRBD2. This CDR3 contains 16 residues. The V gene's germline CDR1 is SNHLY and CDR2 FYNNEI. Unmatched junction bases numbered 14, after V lost 9 bases and J lost 7 bases.

A single count supports this clonotype. This chain joins TRBV11-2 and TRBJ1-5; perhaps TRBD1 as D (5 bases). V lost 1 base, J lost 3 bases, and 13 bases lay in between. The CDR3 runs 16 residues. CDR1 is SGHAT, CDR2 FQNNGV, per germline. The CDR3 DNA reads as TGTGCCAGCAGCTTAGCAGGTGCAGGGAACAATCAGCCCCAGCATTTT. Translated, it gives CASSLAGAGNNQPQHF.

This clonotype was counted only a few times. V is TRBV5-1 and J is TRBJ1-1; D ambiguous. The CDR3 loop spans 14 amino acids. V was shortened by 4 bases and J by 4 bases, with 14 bases between the two germline ends. Germline V gene sequence: CDR1 SGHRS, CDR2 YFSETQ. The CDR3 nucleotides are TGCGCCAGCAGCATGGACCTCCTGGGCACTGAAGCTTTCTTT. It yields the protein CASSMDLLGTEAFF.

This clonotype was seen a handful of times. This chain links TRBV5-1 with TRBJ2-7; 8 bases agree with TRBD1. V was pared by 1 base and J by 2 bases, with 8 bases of the junction left unmatched. Germline CDR1 and CDR2: SGHRS and YFSETQ. This CDR3 region has 16 residues. The CDR3 DNA sequence: TGCGCCAGCAGCTTGCACCGGGACAGGATAACCTACGAGCAGTACTTC. This encodes CASSLHRDRITYEQYF.

This clonotype was observed a single time. The V gene is TRBV20-1, the J gene TRBJ2-2; 8 bases match TRBD1. This CDR3 is built from 14 residues. V dropped 6 bases and J dropped 2; count of bases not matched to a gene: 5. Germline V gene sequence: CDR1 DFQATT, CDR2 SNEGSKA (reference sequence). CDR3 nucleotide sequence: TGCAGTGCCCGGGACAGGTCCAACACCGGGGAGCTGTTTTTT. This gives the protein CSARDRSNTGELFF.

The chain has TRBV28 and TRBJ2-7; a possible D gene is TRBD1 (6 bases). Trimming removed 6 bases from V and 3 bases from J, with 15 bases in between. This CDR3 has 14 amino acids. Looked up from germline, CDR1 is MDHEN and CDR2 is SYDVKM. The CDR3 reads CASSPRGRLYEQYF. The CDR3 DNA reads as TGTGCCAGCAGCCCCAGGGGACGACTCTACGAGCAGTACTTC. Complete variable domain (other parts from reference TRBV28 and TRBJ2-7): DVKVTQSSRYLVKRTGEKVFLECVQDMDHENMFWYRQDPGLGLRLIYFSYDVKMKEKGDIPEGYSVSREKKERFSLILESASTNQTSMYLCASSPRGRLYEQYFGPGTRLTVT.